The 13 T cell receptor beta chains given below trace back to one sample, sequenced in a study of shared clonotypes between healthy human individuals. The protocol was immunoSEQ multiplex PCR, while the TCRdb copy is restricted to in-frame clones and leaves out a portion. The profile shows 1.4 million or so clones, about 98.5% of them singletons. The specimen sequenced was naive CD4+ T cells sorted from blood. Noted subset: CD45RA+ positively selected. The receptors were sampled from a man aged 30-40 years in good health.

The chain uses TRBV2 and TRBJ2-1, with TRBD2 matching over 11 bases. V was clipped by 6 bases and J by 5 bases; unmatched bases: 9. The CDR3 is 16 residues long. The germline V gene encodes CDR1 SNHLY and CDR2 FYNNEI. CDR3 DNA: TGTGCCAGCAGAAAGGTGCGACTAGCGGGACACAATGAGCAGTTCTTC. Encoded protein: CASRKVRLAGHNEQFF.

The V gene is TRBV7-2, the J gene TRBJ2-5; D is ambiguous. This CDR3 has 14 amino acids. V was trimmed by 2 bases and J by 4 bases, leaving 11 bases between them. CDR1 is SGHTA and CDR2 is FQGNSA in the germline V gene. The CDR3: CASSLSASPETQYF. The CDR3 nucleotides are TGTGCCAGCAGCTTAAGCGCTAGTCCAGAGACCCAGTACTTC.

The chain couples TRBV5-1 to TRBJ1-2; 10 bases agree with TRBD1. The CDR3 totals 18 residues. Germline lookup yields CDR1 SGHRS and CDR2 YFSETQ. Trimming removed 4 bases from V and 0 bases from J; junction bases left unmatched: 12. CDR3 coding DNA: TGCGCCAGCAGCCAAAGACAGGGGGCTTTATTATCTAACTATGGCTACACCTTC. Its translation is CASSQRQGALLSNYGYTF. Variable domain in full (rest from reference TRBV5-1 and TRBJ1-2): KAGVTQTPRYLIKTRGQQVTLSCSPISGHRSVSWYQQTPGQGLQFLFEYFSETQRNKGNFPGRFSGRQFSNSRSEMNVSTLELGDSALYLCASSQRQGALLSNYGYTFGSGTRLTVV.

The chain has TRBV4-1 and TRBJ2-5; 8 nucleotides align to TRBD1. With V trimmed by 3 bases and J by 5 bases, 8 bases remained unmatched. The CDR3 is 15 residues long. Germline CDR1 and CDR2: MGHRA and YSYEKL. CDR3 nucleotide sequence: TGCGCCAGCAGCCACTTATCGGACAGGGAGGAGACCCAGTACTTC. This sequence encodes CASSHLSDREETQYF.

The rearrangement uses TRBV6-6 and TRBJ2-2; 9 positions agree with TRBD1. Trimming took 5 bases from V and 7 from J; bases not matched to a gene: 5. This CDR3 is 14 amino acids long. Per germline, CDR1 MNHNY and CDR2 SVGAGI (reference sequence). The CDR3 loop is CASSRQGVSGELFF. In DNA form, the CDR3 reads TGTGCCAGCAGTAGACAGGGGGTTAGCGGGGAGCTGTTTTTT.

The V gene is TRBV7-9, the J gene TRBJ2-2; 9 positions agree with TRBD1. The CDR3 is 17 amino acids. J was trimmed by 1 base and V by 3 bases; bases with no gene match: 6. Per germline, CDR1 SEHNR and CDR2 FQNEAQ (reference sequence). The CDR3 bases are TGTGCCAGCAGCTTTGGTGGGGGACAGGGGAACACCGGGGAGCTGTTTTTT. Translation: CASSFGGGQGNTGELFF.

A note on this clone: This sample includes further DNA sequences coding for the same CDR3. The chain uses TRBV7-2 and TRBJ2-1; TRBD2 agrees at 9 bases. J was trimmed by 3 bases and V by 5 bases; bases with no gene match: 5. The CDR3 consists of 15 residues. Germline values: CDR1 SGHTA, CDR2 FQGNSA. For the CDR3, the DNA is TGTGCCAGCAGCCATAGCGGGAGTAGCTACAATGAGCAGTTCTTC. Amino acids: CASSHSGSSYNEQFF. Complete variable domain (other parts from reference TRBV7-2 and TRBJ2-1): GAGVSQSPSNKVTEKGKDVELRCDPISGHTALYWYRQSLGQGLEFLIYFQGNSAPDKSGLPSDRFSAERTGGSVSTLTIQRTQQEDSAVYLCASSHSGSSYNEQFFGPGTRLTVL.

The rearrangement joins TRBV7-2 to TRBJ2-2; TRBD1 matches at 7 bases. Germline V CDR1 and CDR2: SGHTA, FQGNSA. J lost 6 bases, V lost 5 bases, and 9 bases had no gene match. The CDR3 covers 15 residues. The CDR3 sequence: CASSVQGGKPGELFF. CDR3 DNA sequence: TGTGCCAGCAGCGTGCAAGGGGGCAAACCCGGGGAGCTGTTTTTT.

The V and J genes are TRBV28 and TRBJ1-1; D gene ambiguous. The germline CDR1 and CDR2 sequences are MDHEN and SYDVKM. With 7 bases removed from V and 6 bases from J, the gap between germline ends came to 15 bases. The CDR3 is 13 amino acids. CDR3: CASTLWGSAEAFF. As DNA, the CDR3 is TGTGCCAGCACCCTTTGGGGTTCCGCTGAAGCTTTCTTT.

The chain couples TRBV10-3 to TRBJ2-7, with 10 bases that match TRBD2. V shed 4 bases and J 5 bases; nucleotides not matched to a gene: 2. This CDR3 is built from 13 residues. From germline, CDR1 is ENHRY and CDR2 SYGVKD. CDR3 bases: TGTGCCATCAGTGGACTAGCGGGCCACGAGCAGTACTTC. Translated, it gives CAISGLAGHEQYF.

The chain combines TRBV27 with TRBJ2-2; no clear D gene. The germline V gene encodes CDR1 MNHEY and CDR2 SMNVEV (reference sequence). The CDR3 loop spans 16 amino acids. Trimming pared 10 bases from V and 7 bases from J, leaving 25 bases between. The CDR3 region has the DNA TGTGCCACCACGTTCCAGTTTCGTCCCGGGTACGGGGAGCTGTTTTTT. This codes for CATTFQFRPGYGELFF.

A single count supports this clone. The chain combines TRBV7-9 with TRBJ2-7; a possible D gene is TRBD1 (6 bases). This CDR3 is 13 amino acids long. The V gene lost 4 bases and the J gene lost 6 bases, with 13 bases spanning the gap. CDR1 and CDR2 from the germline V gene are SEHNR and FQNEAQ (reference sequence). CDR3 nucleotides: TGTGCCAGCAGCTATGGCAGGGGTCGCGAGCAGTACTTC. It codes for CASSYGRGREQYF.

The chain employs TRBV2 and TRBJ1-3, with TRBD1 identical over 8 bases. Looked up from germline, CDR1 is SNHLY and CDR2 is FYNNEI. The CDR3 has 14 amino acids. J gave up 10 bases and V 4 bases, and 9 bases lay outside the gene matches. CDR3 in DNA: TGTGCCAGCAGTGGAATCGACAGGGGTCAAACCATATATTTT. It codes for CASSGIDRGQTIYF.